The T cell receptor beta chain described here comes from a study of beta chain features in type 1 diabetes. Overall study findings and caveats: In all four CD4+ subsets, TCRB CDR3 length was significantly, moderately reduced in type 1 diabetes. The study found that naive, central memory and Treg TCRB repertoires appeared more similar in patients than in healthy donors.

With respect to this clone: Antigen unknown. The identical CDR3 is also encoded by other nucleotide sequences in the sample.

The V gene end was trimmed by 6 bases and the J gene end by 5 bases; junction bases not matched to a gene: 4. The CDR3 has 13 residues. The germline CDR1 and CDR2 sequences are SEHNR and FQNEAQ (reference sequence). All of the isolated RNA was reverse transcribed, so expressed TCRB transcripts were sequenced. An average of about 3.57 million reads was obtained for naive, central memory and regulatory T cell samples. Sequenced by immunoSEQ multiplex PCR; TCRdb stores in-frame clones only, minus some. The sample records under 900,000 clones, 17% being singletons. This TCR was recovered from a woman aged 18-29 years in good health. The sample was naive CD4+ T cells from blood. The rearrangement joins TRBV7-9 to TRBJ1-5; TRBD1 matches 7 bases. The CDR3 is CASSPGGDQPQHF. In nucleotides, the CDR3 is TGTGCCAGCAGTCCAGGGGGGGATCAGCCCCAGCATTTT.